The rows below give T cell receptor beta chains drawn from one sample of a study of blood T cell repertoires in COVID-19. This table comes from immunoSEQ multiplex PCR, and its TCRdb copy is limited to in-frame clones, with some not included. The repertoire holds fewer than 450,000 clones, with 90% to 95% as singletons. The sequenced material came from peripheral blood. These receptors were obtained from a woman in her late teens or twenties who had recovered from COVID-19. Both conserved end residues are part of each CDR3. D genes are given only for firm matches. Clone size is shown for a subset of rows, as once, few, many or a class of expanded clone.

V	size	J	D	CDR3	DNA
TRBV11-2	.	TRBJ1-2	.	CASSEQGWGYTF	TGTGCCAGCAGCGAACAGGGTTGGGGCTACACCTTC
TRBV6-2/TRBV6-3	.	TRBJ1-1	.	CASSYPMFFGGSTEAFF	TGTGCCAGCAGTTACCCGATGTTTTTCGGGGGTAGCACTGAAGCTTTCTTT
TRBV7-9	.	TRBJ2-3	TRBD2	CASSLGSSGSVPDTQYF	TGTGCCAGCAGCTTAGGGTCTAGCGGGAGTGTCCCCGATACGCAGTATTTT
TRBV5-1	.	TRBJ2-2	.	CASSSQAVTGELFF	TGCGCCAGCAGTTCCCAGGCCGTCACCGGGGAGCTGTTTTTT
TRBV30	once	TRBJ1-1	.	CAWRMTVEAFF	TGTGCCTGGAGGATGACAGTGGAAGCTTTCTTT
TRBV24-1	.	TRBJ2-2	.	CATSDDTGELFF	TGTGCCACCAGTGACGACACCGGGGAGCTGTTTTTT
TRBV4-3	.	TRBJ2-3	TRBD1	CASSPGQGKAYPPDTQYF	TGCGCCAGCAGCCCTGGACAGGGGAAAGCCTACCCCCCAGATACGCAGTATTTT
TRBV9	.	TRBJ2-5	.	CASSVSSVETQYF	TGTGCCAGCAGCGTGTCTAGCGTTGAGACCCAGTACTTC
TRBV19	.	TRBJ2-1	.	CASSTTGVSVEQFF	TGTGCCAGTAGTACAACGGGAGTCTCGGTTGAGCAGTTCTTC
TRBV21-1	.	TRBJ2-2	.	CASSSLGTSGTNTGELFF	TGTGCCAGCAGCAGCTTAGGGACTAGCGGGACGAACACCGGGGAGCTGTTTTTT
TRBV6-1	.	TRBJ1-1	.	CASSENSHTEAFF	TGTGCCAGCAGTGAGAACAGCCACACTGAAGCTTTCTTT